Following are 2 T cell receptor beta chains from one sample sequenced in a study of spatial heterogeneity in lung cancer. Regarding the study as a whole: Mutation tallies in tumors tracked expanded intratumoral alpha and beta TCR counts.

TCRdb itself ran the 5' RACE reads through MiXCR, one entry per CDR3 protein. The sample shows some 3,500 distinct CDR3 sequences, roughly 37% of them seen only once. Time point described: sample taken at primary tumor resection. These receptors have no identified antigens. Sequencing used lung tumor tissue, obtained at surgery. The receptors come from a female donor with early-stage non-small cell lung cancer.

This clonotype qualifies as medium-sized (0.01 to 0.1%). The chain uses TRBV6-6 and TRBJ2-7; the D gene is possibly TRBD1 (6 bases). V dropped 2 bases and J dropped 2 bases, with 16 bases sitting between them. Germline CDR1 MNHNY, CDR2 SVGAGI (reference sequence). This CDR3 has 16 amino acids. This CDR3 is CASSYGSGTIAYEQYF. CDR3 nucleotides: TGTGCCAGCAGTTACGGGTCGGGGACAATCGCCTACGAGCAGTACTTC.

The chain employs TRBV7-3 and TRBJ2-2; possibly TRBD1 for D (7 bases). The V end lost 8 bases, the J end lost 5 bases, and 12 bases lay between the germline ends. Germline CDR1 is SGHTA and CDR2 is FQGTGA. This CDR3 has 13 amino acids. In DNA, the CDR3 is TGTGCCAGCGCGGGACAGCCAACCGGGGAGCTGTTTTTT. Residues: CASAGQPTGELFF. Full variable domain (missing parts from reference TRBV7-3 and TRBJ2-2): GAGVSQTPSNKVTEKGKYVELRCDPISGHTALYWYRQSLGQGPEFLIYFQGTGAADDSGLPNDRFFAVRPEGSVSTLKIQRTERGDSAVYLCASAGQPTGELFFGEGSRLTVL.